These 19 T cell receptor beta chains originate from one sample sequenced in a study of blood T cell repertoires in COVID-19. Some clones are missing from TCRdb's copy, which holds only in-frame ones; the method was immunoSEQ multiplex PCR. The sample includes some 150,000 clones, roughly 87% of them seen just once. Material: peripheral blood. Receptor source: a woman aged 45-60 years with acute or convalescent COVID-19.

The count of this clone is one. The rearrangement links TRBV5-1 to TRBJ1-1, with 8 bases fitting TRBD1. Germline CDR1 reads SGHRS; CDR2 reads YFSETQ. The CDR3 has 15 residues. The V and J ends lost 2 bases and 1 base, in that order; junction bases with no gene match: 4. The chain's CDR3 is CASSFSTGENTEAFF. The CDR3, as DNA: TGCGCCAGCAGCTTTTCGACAGGGGAGAACACTGAAGCTTTCTTT.

The rearrangement uses TRBV11-1 and TRBJ2-7; a weak D match, TRBD2 (5 bases). The CDR3 is 13 amino acids. Germline V lookup: CDR1 SGHAT, CDR2 FQDESV (reference sequence). V lost 6 bases to trimming and J lost 5 bases, with 14 bases between them. CDR3 loop: CASRPTSSHEQYF. The CDR3 DNA sequence: TGTGCCAGCAGACCTACTAGTTCCCACGAGCAGTACTTC.

The chain combines TRBV7-9 with TRBJ1-2; 8 bases match TRBD1. V shed 5 bases, J shed 4 bases, and the junction held 9 bases outside the gene matches. Germline-derived CDR1 and CDR2 are SEHNR and FQNEAQ (reference sequence). The CDR3 is made up of 15 amino acids. CDR3 amino acids: CASSQGTGPSYGYTF. CDR3 DNA: TGTGCCAGCAGCCAGGGGACAGGCCCTTCCTATGGCTACACCTTC.

This clone was counted once. The V call is TRBV30, the J call TRBJ1-4; TRBD1 matches at 7 bases. V lost 7 bases to trimming and J lost 4 bases; unmatched junction nucleotides: 9. The germline CDR1 and CDR2 sequences are GTSNPN and SVGIG (reference sequence). The CDR3 has 14 residues. The CDR3 loop reads CAFHDRANNEKLFF. CDR3 in DNA: TGTGCCTTCCACGACAGGGCAAATAATGAAAAACTGTTTTTT.

The gene calls are TRBV8-1 and TRBJ2-6; the DNA was not used to check the table's D call, TRBD2. TRBV8-1 constitutes a pseudogene. The CDR3 is made up of 17 amino acids. The CDR3 spells CGSYANDATKSGNVLTF. The CDR3 DNA sequence: TGTGGCAGTTATGCCAATGATGCCACAAAGTCGGGCAACGTCCTGACTTTC.

The chain employs TRBV6-1 and TRBJ1-5, with no clear D. V lost 2 bases and J lost 3, with 11 bases in between. Germline V lookup: CDR1 MNHNS, CDR2 SASEGT. The CDR3 is 15 residues long. The CDR3 loop is CASSELVRANQPQHF. Here the CDR3 DNA reads TGTGCCAGCAGTGAACTGGTGAGGGCCAATCAGCCCCAGCATTTT.

This chain uses TRBV6-5 with TRBJ1-2, with a possible D match to TRBD1 (6 bases). The germline V gene has CDR1 MNHEY and CDR2 SVGAGI. The length of the CDR3 is 14 residues. Trimming removed 0 bases from V and 8 bases from J, with 13 bases in between. CDR3: CASSYSLGAGGYTF. DNA of the CDR3: TGTGCCAGCAGTTACTCTTTGGGGGCCGGAGGCTACACCTTC.

The V call is TRBV6-5, the J call TRBJ1-4; 9 bases map to TRBD1. CDR1 and CDR2 from the germline V gene are MNHEY and SVGAGI. V shed 5 bases, J shed 7 bases, and the junction held 2 bases outside the gene matches. This CDR3 spans 13 amino acids. CDR3: CASSTGGTEKLFF. DNA of the CDR3: TGTGCCAGCAGTACAGGGGGCACTGAAAAACTGTTTTTT.

V and J are TRBV7-3 and TRBJ1-1; D possibly corresponds to TRBD1 (6 bases). The CDR3 contains 14 residues. CDR1 is SGHTA, CDR2 FQGTGA, per germline. Trimming cost V 4 bases and J 0 bases, with 9 bases left between them. The CDR3 spells CASSSQGMNTEAFF. CDR3 in DNA: TGTGCCAGCAGCTCACAGGGAATGAACACTGAAGCTTTCTTT.

This sequence joins TRBV5-1 and TRBJ1-3; D remains unclear. V gave up 4 bases and J gave up 5 bases, with 19 bases separating them. The CDR3 sequence is 16 residues long. Germline V CDR1 and CDR2: SGHRS, YFSETQ. CDR3: CASSRGGEGGRNTIYF. In nucleotides, the CDR3 is TGCGCCAGCAGCCGTGGTGGCGAAGGAGGCCGAAACACCATATATTTT.

The chain carries TRBV25-1 and TRBJ2-2; TRBD1 aligns across 9 bases. The trim removed 5 bases at V and 4 bases at J, leaving 8 bases unmatched. The CDR3 consists of 16 residues. Germline V CDR1 and CDR2: MGHDK, SYGVNS. The CDR3 DNA sequence: TGTGCCAGCAGTCCACAGGGGGCTATATCCACCGGGGAGCTGTTTTTT. Residues: CASSPQGAISTGELFF.

This sequence joins TRBV7-9 and TRBJ2-7; maybe TRBD2 (6 bases). Looked up from germline, CDR1 is SEHNR and CDR2 is FQNEAQ (reference sequence). The V gene lost 6 bases and the J gene lost 1 base, with 19 bases spanning the gap. This CDR3 has 16 amino acids. The CDR3, as DNA: TGTGCCAGCAGGGGTGTCCTGCGGGGAGCGTCCTACGAGCAGTACTTC. Its translation: CASRGVLRGASYEQYF.

V usage is TRBV24-1 and J usage is TRBJ1-2, with a possible D match to TRBD1 (5 bases). Trimming stripped 6 bases from V and 6 bases from J, with 13 bases between. The CDR3 length is 13 residues. Germline lookup yields CDR1 KGHDR and CDR2 SFDVKD. The DNA for the CDR3 is TGTGCCACCAGTCCTGCAGGGCAGGATGGCTACACCTTC. This translates into CATSPAGQDGYTF.

This clone was picked up one time. The V gene is TRBV9, the J gene TRBJ1-2, with 12 bases that match TRBD1. Germline assignment: CDR1 SGDLS and CDR2 YYNGEE. Trimming removed 2 bases from V and 5 bases from J; junction bases left unmatched: 13. The CDR3 is made up of 18 amino acids. The CDR3 sequence is CASSVTAGTGGSSYGYTF. CDR3 DNA sequence: TGTGCCAGCAGCGTGACCGCCGGGACAGGGGGCTCCAGTTATGGCTACACCTTC. Based on the CDR3 plus reference TRBV9 and TRBJ1-2, the full variable domain is DSGVTQTPKHLITATGQRVTLRCSPRSGDLSVYWYQQSLDQGLQFLIQYYNGEERAKGNILERFSAQQFPDLHSELNLSSLELGDSALYFCASSVTAGTGGSSYGYTFGSGTRLTVV.

The CDR3 DNA is TGTGCCTGGAGTTTAACGGCGGGGGAAACTGAAGCTTTCTTT. This encodes CAWSLTAGETEAFF. This chain links TRBV30 with TRBJ1-1, with D maybe TRBD1 (5 bases). The CDR3 spans 14 residues. The germline gives CDR1 GTSNPN, CDR2 SVGIG (reference sequence). V was clipped by 2 bases and J by 5 bases, with 15 bases between them.

The count of this clone is one. CDR3 bases: TGTGCCAGCAGTGACTCAAGCTGGGCCAACGTCCTGACTTTC. It encodes CASSDSSWANVLTF. J is TRBJ2-6 and V is TRBV6-4; the D is unclear. Trimming stripped 0 bases from V and 5 bases from J, with 5 bases between. The germline V gene has CDR1 MRHNA and CDR2 SNTAGT. CDR3 length: 14 amino acids.

As concerns this clone: This CDR3 is also generated by other DNA sequences in the sample. The chain combines TRBV9 with TRBJ1-2; weak D call: TRBD1 (6 bases). CDR3 length: 13 amino acids. Trimming removed 0 bases at V and 5 bases at J, with 8 bases between. CDR1 and CDR2 (germline): SGDLS, YYNGEE. The CDR3 loop is CASSVVTGYGYTF. The DNA of the CDR3 is TGTGCCAGCAGCGTAGTAACAGGGTATGGCTACACCTTC.

This CDR3 reads CASSMSGRSGGELFF. Written as DNA, the CDR3 is TGTGCCAGTAGTATGAGCGGCAGATCTGGCGGGGAGCTGTTTTTT. The chain couples TRBV19 to TRBJ2-2; possible D gene TRBD2, 5 bases. The germline gives CDR1 LNHDA, CDR2 SQIVND (reference sequence). Trimming stripped 3 bases from V and 7 bases from J, with 15 bases between. The length of the CDR3 is 15 residues.

This sequence joins TRBV9 and TRBJ2-7, with TRBD1 matching over 9 bases. Germline loops: CDR1 SGDLS, CDR2 YYNGEE. The length of the CDR3 is 14 residues. V dropped 3 bases and J dropped 5; count of bases not matched to a gene: 6. CDR3 bases: TGTGCCAGCAGCGAGCCGGGACAGGGCCACGAGCAGTACTTC. Its protein product is CASSEPGQGHEQYF. Based on the CDR3 plus reference TRBV9 and TRBJ2-7, the full variable domain is DSGVTQTPKHLITATGQRVTLRCSPRSGDLSVYWYQQSLDQGLQFLIQYYNGEERAKGNILERFSAQQFPDLHSELNLSSLELGDSALYFCASSEPGQGHEQYFGPGTRLTVT.